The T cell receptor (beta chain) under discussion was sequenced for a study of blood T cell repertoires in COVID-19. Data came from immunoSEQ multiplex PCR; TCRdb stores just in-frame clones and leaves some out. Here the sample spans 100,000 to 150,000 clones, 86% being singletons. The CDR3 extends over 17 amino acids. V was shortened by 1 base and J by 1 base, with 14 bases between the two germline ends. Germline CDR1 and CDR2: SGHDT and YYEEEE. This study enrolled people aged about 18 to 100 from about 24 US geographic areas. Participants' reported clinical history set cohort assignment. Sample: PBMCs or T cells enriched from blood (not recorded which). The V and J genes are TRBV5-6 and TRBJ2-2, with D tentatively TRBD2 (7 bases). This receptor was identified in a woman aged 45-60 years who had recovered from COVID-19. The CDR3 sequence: CASSLWSGGGNTGELFF. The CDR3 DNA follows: TGTGCCAGCAGCTTGTGGTCGGGGGGCGGGAACACCGGGGAGCTGTTTTTT.